Below are 27 T cell receptor beta chains sequenced from a single sample in a study of human T cells and chemical hapten exposure. Time point of the sample: patch test 1, 2 weeks after DPC sensitization. Noted treatment: therapeutic diphenylcyclopropenone sensitization with weekly scalp DPC. TCRdb reprocessed the RACE reads via MiXCR and lists one record per CDR3 protein. The sample lists under 450,000 distinct CDR3 sequences, roughly 4.8% occurring once. The sequences come from whole blood, collected in connection with sensitization to the hapten diphenylcyclopropenone (DPC). These receptors originate from a woman between 45 and 60 years old with alopecia areata. Some clones in this sample may be carry-over from other donors' samples.

The table lists this clonotype with many counts. V is TRBV7-2 and J is TRBJ2-6; 8 bases map to TRBD1. In germline, CDR1 is SGHTA, CDR2 FQGNSA. The CDR3 has 16 residues. V lost 5 bases and J lost 2; bases outside the gene matches: 5. For the CDR3, the DNA is TGTGCCAGCAGCATATGGACAGGGACTGGGGCCAACGTCCTGACTTTC. Translated, it gives CASSIWTGTGANVLTF.

In this sample, this clonotype turned up many times. The chain joins TRBV7-9 to TRBJ2-7; a possible D gene is TRBD1 (5 bases). Per germline, CDR1 SEHNR and CDR2 FQNEAQ (reference sequence). The CDR3 has 15 amino acids. Trimming stripped 4 bases from V and 4 bases from J, with 17 bases between. The CDR3 nucleotides read TGTGCCAGCAGCTCCCCTTTAGGGGTGGGGTACGAGCAGTACTTC. This translates into CASSSPLGVGYEQYF.

This clonotype was detected only a few times. The chain carries TRBV28 and TRBJ2-7, with 11 bases identical to TRBD2. The CDR3 is made up of 15 amino acids. Germline trimming cut 6 bases from V and 4 bases from J; bases unmatched to any gene: 8. CDR1 is MDHEN, CDR2 SYDVKM, per germline. CDR3: CASSPPGTSGYEQYF. The CDR3 bases are TGTGCCAGCAGCCCGCCGGGGACTAGCGGATACGAGCAGTACTTC.

This chain links TRBV6-2 or TRBV6-3 with TRBJ2-3, with TRBD1 as a possible D gene (5 bases). The CDR3 totals 14 residues. V lost 6 bases and J 5 bases, leaving 15 bases between the germline ends. Germline loops: CDR1 MNHEY, CDR2 SVGEGT. The CDR3 sequence: CASRLGAVGDTQYF. CDR3 nucleotide sequence: TGTGCCAGCAGGCTAGGGGCGGTTGGAGATACGCAGTATTTT.

The chain joins TRBV20-1 to TRBJ1-6; 7 positions agree with TRBD1. Germline trimming cut 6 bases from V and 5 bases from J; bases unmatched to any gene: 4. The CDR3 totals 13 residues. Germline CDR1 and CDR2: DFQATT and SNEGSKA (reference sequence). This chain's CDR3 is CSAETGNNSPLHF. CDR3 bases: TGCAGTGCAGAGACAGGGAATAATTCACCCCTCCACTTT.

CDR3 protein: CASSPRTASGLQETQYF. Here the CDR3 DNA reads TGTGCCAGCAGCCCCCGAACGGCTAGCGGGTTACAAGAGACCCAGTACTTC. The chain joins TRBV7-2 to TRBJ2-5; 8 bases line up with TRBD2. V was pared by 5 bases and J by 2 bases, with 13 bases of the junction left unmatched. This CDR3 contains 17 residues. CDR1 and CDR2 from the germline V gene are SGHTA and FQGNSA. Looking up the rest from reference TRBV7-2 and TRBJ2-5 gives the full variable domain: GAGVSQSPSNKVTEKGKDVELRCDPISGHTALYWYRQSLGQGLEFLIYFQGNSAPDKSGLPSDRFSAERTGGSVSTLTIQRTQQEDSAVYLCASSPRTASGLQETQYFGPGTRLLVL.

This clonotype showed up many times. The J gene is TRBJ2-7, the V gene TRBV18; 8 bases match TRBD1. The CDR3 covers 15 residues. Germline CDR1 is KGHSH and CDR2 is LQKENI. After removal of 3 bases from V and 0 bases from J, the junction contained 4 bases not matched to a gene. Here the CDR3 reads CASSPGQGASYEQYF. Here the CDR3 DNA reads TGTGCCAGCTCACCTGGACAGGGTGCCTCCTACGAGCAGTACTTC.

This clonotype was observed at least ten times. The rearrangement uses TRBV6-2 or TRBV6-3 and TRBJ2-6, with 9 bases identical to TRBD1. The CDR3 runs 15 residues. V was clipped by 6 bases and J by 4 bases; unmatched bases: 4. The germline V gene encodes CDR1 MNHEY and CDR2 SVGEGT. The CDR3 spells CASRGQGDGANVLTF. The CDR3 DNA reads as TGTGCCAGCAGGGGACAGGGAGACGGGGCCAACGTCCTGACTTTC.

J is TRBJ1-6 and V is TRBV27; D not certain. CDR1 is MNHEY and CDR2 is SMNVEV in the germline V gene (reference sequence). The CDR3 extends over 12 amino acids. V was clipped by 8 bases and J by 7 bases, with 9 bases between them. This chain's CDR3 is CASGRGNSPLHF. DNA for the CDR3: TGTGCCAGCGGGAGAGGGAATTCACCCCTCCACTTT.

The chain couples TRBV5-1 to TRBJ1-6; 8 bases map to TRBD1. Germline V gene sequence: CDR1 SGHRS, CDR2 YFSETQ. The V gene end was trimmed by 3 bases and the J gene end by 4 bases; junction bases not matched to a gene: 6. The CDR3 contains 16 residues. This CDR3 is CASSSKQGEYNSPLHF. The CDR3 coding sequence is TGCGCCAGCAGCTCTAAACAGGGGGAATATAATTCACCCCTCCACTTT.

This clonotype came up many times. The rearrangement links TRBV5-6 to TRBJ1-5; a possible D gene is TRBD1 (6 bases). This CDR3 is 15 amino acids long. V lost 4 bases and J lost 3, with 14 bases in between. Germline CDR1 SGHDT, CDR2 YYEEEE. The chain's CDR3 is CASSRYRAPNQPQHF. In DNA, the CDR3 is TGTGCCAGCAGCAGATACAGGGCTCCCAATCAGCCCCAGCATTTT.

This clonotype appeared many times. The chain has TRBV6-2 or TRBV6-3 and TRBJ1-6; D uncertain. CDR1 is MNHEY, CDR2 SVGEGT, per germline. This CDR3 is built from 12 residues. The V gene lost 6 bases and the J gene lost 10 bases, with 10 bases spanning the gap. CDR3 sequence (DNA): TGTGCCAGCAGCCTCTTGGGCTCACCCCTCCACTTT. This translates into CASSLLGSPLHF.

This clonotype was counted only a few times. This chain uses TRBV19 with TRBJ2-6; a possible D gene is TRBD2 (7 bases). CDR3 size: 17 residues. Germline lookup yields CDR1 LNHDA and CDR2 SQIVND (reference sequence). Trimming removed 8 bases at V and 2 bases at J, with 19 bases between. CDR3 amino acids: CASWRGGDGTGANVLTF. DNA for the CDR3: TGTGCCAGTTGGAGGGGGGGCGACGGAACTGGGGCCAACGTCCTGACTTTC.

This clonotype was observed at least ten times. The J gene is TRBJ1-4, the V gene TRBV7-6, with D maybe TRBD1 (6 bases). The CDR3 is 15 residues long. V dropped 1 base and J dropped 9 bases, with 15 bases sitting between them. Looked up from germline, CDR1 is SGHVS and CDR2 is FNYEAQ. CDR3 coding DNA: TGTGCCAGCAGCTTAGGCCCAGGACAGCAGAAAAAACTGTTTTTT. Translating gives CASSLGPGQQKKLFF.

This clonotype was picked up many times. This chain joins TRBV7-6 and TRBJ2-5; 10 nucleotides align to TRBD2. There are 17 residues in the CDR3. CDR1 and CDR2 from the germline V gene are SGHVS and FNYEAQ. The junction had 4 bases not matched to a gene; V was cut back by 0 bases and J by 0 bases. The DNA for the CDR3 is TGTGCCAGCAGCTTAGCTCCAGCGGGGGGGTACCAAGAGACCCAGTACTTC. Amino acids: CASSLAPAGGYQETQYF.

This clonotype was observed at least ten times. Being one base from a much bigger clone, this may be a read error. The chain carries TRBV6-2 or TRBV6-3 and TRBJ2-7, with D unresolved. V lost 5 bases, J lost 3 bases, and 5 bases lay in between. Germline CDR1 reads MNHEY; CDR2 reads SVGEGT. CDR3 length: 11 residues. The chain's CDR3 is CASSPYYEQYF. CDR3 in DNA: TGTGCCAGCAGTCCCTACTACGAGCAGTACTTC.

This clonotype has just a few counts. The genes are TRBV6-6 and TRBJ1-3; D possibly corresponds to TRBD1 (5 bases). The CDR3 sequence is 15 residues long. Trimming removed 7 bases from V and 6 bases from J, with 19 bases in between. Germline CDR1 and CDR2: MNHNY and SVGAGI (reference sequence). Written as DNA, the CDR3 is TGTGCCAGCATCCTGACAGCAGGACTCGCAAACACCATATATTTT. Residues: CASILTAGLANTIYF.

There are many counts of this clonotype. The V gene is TRBV3-1, the J gene TRBJ2-6; the D is unclear. Germline V gene lookup returns CDR1 LGHDT and CDR2 YNNKEL (reference sequence). The CDR3 extends over 18 amino acids. V lost 0 bases and J 0 bases, leaving 12 bases between the germline ends. The CDR3 DNA sequence: TGTGCCAGCAGCCAAGATCACCGCACGATCTCTGGGGCCAACGTCCTGACTTTC. Its translation: CASSQDHRTISGANVLTF.

This clonotype was recorded at least ten times. The genes are TRBV4-1 and TRBJ2-7, with TRBD1 matching over 10 bases. This CDR3 has 15 amino acids. V shed 1 base and J 2 bases; nucleotides not matched to a gene: 2. CDR1 is MGHRA, CDR2 YSYEKL, per germline. The CDR3 nucleotides are TGCGCCAGCAGCCAAGGGGACAGGGGTGCCTACGAGCAGTACTTC. As protein: CASSQGDRGAYEQYF.

The table lists this clonotype with a few counts. V usage is TRBV11-2 and J usage is TRBJ2-2, with 7 bases aligning to TRBD2. The CDR3 consists of 14 residues. Looked up from germline, CDR1 is SGHAT and CDR2 is FQNNGV. V shed 10 bases and J 0 bases; nucleotides not matched to a gene: 5. In DNA form, the CDR3 reads TGTGCCATCAAACTAGCGTCGAACACCGGGGAGCTGTTTTTT. Amino acid sequence: CAIKLASNTGELFF.

The chain has TRBV6-1 and TRBJ2-6; D call uncertain. Germline V gene data show CDR1 as MNHNS and CDR2 as SASEGT. V lost 10 bases and J lost 1, with 8 bases in between. The CDR3 is 13 amino acids. The CDR3 here is CATTVSGANVLTF. CDR3 DNA sequence: TGTGCCACCACAGTGTCTGGGGCCAACGTCCTGACTTTC.

The sample holds many counts of this clonotype. The V gene is TRBV28, the J gene TRBJ2-3; 8 bases align to TRBD2. From germline, CDR1 is MDHEN and CDR2 SYDVKM. CDR3 length: 16 amino acids. The V segment lost 10 bases and the J segment 2 bases; nucleotides outside the gene matches: 14. CDR3 DNA sequence: TGTGCCACCGGAATCCCCCGCGGGGGGATCACAGATACGCAGTATTTT. Translating it yields CATGIPRGGITDTQYF.

This clonotype turned up a few times. The chain has TRBV28 and TRBJ2-1, with no clear D. This CDR3 is built from 12 residues. V was cut by 7 bases and J by 9 bases, with 13 bases left in between. In germline, CDR1 is MDHEN, CDR2 SYDVKM. CDR3 DNA: TGTGCCAGCATTTCCACGTGGGCTGAGCAGTTCTTC. As protein: CASISTWAEQFF. Using reference TRBV28 and TRBJ2-1 for the parts outside the CDR3, the full variable domain is DVKVTQSSRYLVKRTGEKVFLECVQDMDHENMFWYRQDPGLGLRLIYFSYDVKMKEKGDIPEGYSVSREKKERFSLILESASTNQTSMYLCASISTWAEQFFGPGTRLTVL.

For the CDR3, the DNA is TGCAGCGCCCGGATCCGGGACTTGGGGACCGGGGAGCTGTTTTTT. It encodes CSARIRDLGTGELFF. The chain recombines TRBV29-1 with TRBJ2-2; the D gene is possibly TRBD2 (6 bases). The length of the CDR3 is 15 residues. Trimming removed 7 bases at V and 5 bases at J, with 20 bases between. Germline-derived CDR1 and CDR2 are SQVTM and ANQGSEA.

This clonotype was seen repeatedly, ten times or more. This rearrangement joins TRBV11-2 to TRBJ2-5; TRBD2 matches at 12 bases. The germline gives CDR1 SGHAT, CDR2 FQNNGV. The CDR3 has 16 amino acids. Trimming at V came to 2 bases and at J to 5 bases, leaving 6 bases not matched to a gene. The CDR3 loop reads CASSLTRLAGAETQYF. In DNA form, the CDR3 reads TGTGCCAGCAGCTTAACCAGACTAGCGGGAGCTGAGACCCAGTACTTC.

This clonotype was seen at least ten times. The chain combines TRBV29-1 with TRBJ2-4; D gene unclear. Germline lookup yields CDR1 SQVTM and CDR2 ANQGSEA. The CDR3 runs 12 residues. Trimming left V 4 bases short and J 7 bases short, with 11 bases between. CDR3 sequence reads: CSVVERRNIQYF. The CDR3 DNA reads as TGCAGCGTTGTGGAGAGAAGGAACATTCAGTACTTC.

V is TRBV6-5 and J is TRBJ2-7; D assignment may be TRBD1 or TRBD2 (5 bases each). Germline values: CDR1 MNHEY, CDR2 SVGAGI. CDR3 length: 15 residues. V gave up 0 bases and J gave up 2 bases, with 11 bases separating them. The CDR3 spells CASSYSGDPTYEQYF. The CDR3 coding sequence is TGTGCCAGCAGTTACTCGGGGGACCCCACCTACGAGCAGTACTTC.